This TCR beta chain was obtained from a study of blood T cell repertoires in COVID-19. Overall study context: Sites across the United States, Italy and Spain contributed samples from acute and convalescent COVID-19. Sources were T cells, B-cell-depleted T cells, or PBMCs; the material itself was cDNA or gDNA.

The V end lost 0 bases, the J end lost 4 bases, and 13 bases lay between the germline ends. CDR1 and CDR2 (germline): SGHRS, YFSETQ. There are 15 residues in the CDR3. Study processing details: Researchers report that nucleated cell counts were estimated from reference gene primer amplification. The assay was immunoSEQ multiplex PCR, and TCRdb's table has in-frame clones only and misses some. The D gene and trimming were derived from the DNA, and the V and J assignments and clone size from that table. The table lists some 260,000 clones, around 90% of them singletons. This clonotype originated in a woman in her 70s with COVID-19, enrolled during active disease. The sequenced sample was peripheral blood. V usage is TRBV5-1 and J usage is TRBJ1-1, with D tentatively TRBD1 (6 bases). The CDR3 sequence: CASSLAGPRGTEAFF. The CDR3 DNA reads TGCGCCAGCAGCTTGGCAGGTCCCAGGGGCACTGAAGCTTTCTTT.